This TCR beta chain was captured by sequencing in a study of identical twins. TCRdb re-analysed the 5' RACE reads in MiXCR, keeping a single row per CDR3 protein. The data contain roughly 770,000 distinct CDR3 sequences, roughly 18% of them singletons. A few counts support this clonotype. This same sample was also taken into another study, of T cells expressing NK-cell markers.

The sequence was collected from a woman aged 18-29 years in good health. Sequences were obtained from PBMCs.

In nucleotides, the CDR3 is TGTGCCAGCAGCCCGGGGAGGAGCGGGGGAGATACGCAGTATTTT. It is translated as CASSPGRSGGDTQYF. V gene TRBV7-9 combines with J gene TRBJ2-3; TRBD2 matches 8 bases. Germline CDR1 is SEHNR and CDR2 is FQNEAQ (reference sequence). The V gene end was trimmed by 5 bases and the J gene end by 5 bases; junction bases not matched to a gene: 9. This CDR3 is built from 15 residues.